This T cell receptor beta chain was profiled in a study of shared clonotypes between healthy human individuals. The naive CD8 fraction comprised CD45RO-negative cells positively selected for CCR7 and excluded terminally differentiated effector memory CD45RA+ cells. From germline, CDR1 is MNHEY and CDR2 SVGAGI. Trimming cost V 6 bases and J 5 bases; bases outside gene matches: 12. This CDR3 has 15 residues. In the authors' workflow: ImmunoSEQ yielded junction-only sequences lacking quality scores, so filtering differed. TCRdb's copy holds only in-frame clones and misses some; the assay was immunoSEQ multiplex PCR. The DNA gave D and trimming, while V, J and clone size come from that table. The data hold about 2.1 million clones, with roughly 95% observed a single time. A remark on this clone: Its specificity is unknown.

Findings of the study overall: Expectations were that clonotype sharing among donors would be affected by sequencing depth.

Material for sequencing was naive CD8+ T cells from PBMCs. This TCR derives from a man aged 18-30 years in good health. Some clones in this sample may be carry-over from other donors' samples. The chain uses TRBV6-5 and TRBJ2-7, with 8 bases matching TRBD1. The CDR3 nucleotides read TGTGCCAGCAGGTTCACGGACAGGGCTCCCCACGAGCAGTACTTC. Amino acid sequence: CASRFTDRAPHEQYF.